These 2 T cell receptor beta chains were all obtained from the same sample, sequenced in a study of blood T cell repertoires in COVID-19. Sequencing was performed with immunoSEQ multiplex PCR; in TCRdb, only in-frame clones are kept and a portion is missing. This table holds 200,000 to 250,000 clones, around nine tenths found once. Input material: PBMCs or T cells enriched from blood (not recorded which). These receptors came from a woman aged 45-60 years who had recovered from COVID-19.

V is TRBV19 and J is TRBJ2-5, with D perhaps TRBD1 (6 bases). The CDR3 is made up of 14 amino acids. The germline V gene has CDR1 LNHDA and CDR2 SQIVND (reference sequence). V was trimmed by 6 bases and J by 3 bases, leaving 14 bases between them. CDR3 sequence (DNA): TGTGCCAGTAGCCACCGGGACAAAAAAGAGACCCAGTACTTC. Encoded protein: CASSHRDKKETQYF. Full variable domain (outside the CDR3, taken from reference TRBV19 and TRBJ2-5): DGGITQSPKYLFRKEGQNVTLSCEQNLNHDAMYWYRQDPGQGLRLIYYSQIVNDFQKGDIAEGYSVSREKKESFPLTVTSAQKNPTAFYLCASSHRDKKETQYFGPGTRLLVL.

The V and J genes are TRBV6-5 and TRBJ2-4; possibly TRBD2 for D (6 bases). The germline gives CDR1 MNHEY, CDR2 SVGAGI. The ends were cut back, 6 bases at V and 0 bases at J, with 12 bases in the middle. This CDR3 comprises 15 residues. The CDR3 sequence: CASRAPGLAKNIQYF. The DNA for the CDR3 is TGTGCCAGCAGGGCCCCGGGACTAGCCAAAAACATTCAGTACTTC.